This TCR beta chain is drawn from a study of blood T cell repertoires in COVID-19 (dated by TCRdb to the early 2020s). Describing the broader study: The collaborator samples originated in the United States, Italy and Spain and spanned the acute and convalescent phases of COVID-19. A de-identified subject ID, COVID-19 status, age in years and sex were almost always included in the sample metadata. The prospective study material was composed of cDNA or gDNA derived from T cells, B-cell-depleted T cells, or PBMCs. Where available, HLA class I and class II types were obtained from metadata supplied by the sample provider rather than from assay-based typing. Deeply sampled blood TCRbeta repertoires from subjects exposed to, actively infected with, or recovered from COVID-19 were included in the dataset. The repertoires were made available in a free public database intended to serve as a resource for research on the immune response to SARS-CoV-2. The samples were drawn from two sources: the first 160 participants of the ongoing ImmuneRACE study, and fewer than 1,500 subjects contributed by 6 global collaborators. The paper as a whole reports these results and caveats: Clinical and demographic metadata were provided uncurated, with the amount varying by source and participant.

The cysteine opens and the phenylalanine closes a CDR3 of 16 amino acids. The kept DNA is CDR3 alone, 48 bases in frame from the first base. Via the germline V gene, CDR1 is SGHTS and CDR2 YDEGEE. Germline trimming amounts to 3 bases on V and 1 base on J, with 7 as the count of junction bases outside the gene matches. The immunoSEQ Assay, a bias-controlled multiplex PCR, was used to amplify TCRbeta CDR3 regions from genomic DNA. Under the source paper's analysis protocol: The number of nucleated cells in each sample was estimated from the amplification of reference gene primers within the assay. To quantify the absolute abundance of each unique TCRbeta CDR3 rearrangement, sequence reads were collapsed and filtered. For each sample, productive Simpson clonality was calculated by taking the square root of Simpson's diversity index across productive rearrangements. What TCRdb holds here is the immuneACCESS table cut down to in-frame rearrangements. Part of the clones is not present; checked against another copy, under half of the missing clones reflect an unresolved V gene, and the others are unexplained. Clone size and the V and J calls come from that table; the DNA yielded D and trimming. The sample table holds 310,000 or so clones, of which 70% to 90% were seen once. The leading ten clones occupy roughly a tenth of the sample.

Participants in the prospective study were enrolled through a virtual design, were aged roughly 18 to 90 years, and lived in 24 United States geographic areas. In the prospective study, participants were assigned to cohorts based on the clinical history participants reported in a screening survey and a study questionnaire. For ImmuneRACE Cohort 3, a participant was defined as recovered based on two consecutive negative NP/OP PCR tests, clearance by a healthcare professional, or resolution of symptoms. Each participant in the prospective study had whole blood, serum and a nasopharyngeal or oropharyngeal swab collected by mobile phlebotomists. Over a roughly 2-month period, participants in the prospective study had the option of providing additional blood draws and questionnaires. Before DNA extraction, prospective study blood samples were shipped either frozen or at room temperature. Regarding this clone: The antigen it binds to is not known. No clone much larger than this one lies a single base away; base qualities are absent.

The sequence was obtained from a woman younger than 30 who had recovered from COVID-19. The sample consisted of PBMCs or T cells enriched from blood (not recorded which). Recombination joined TRBV5-8 with TRBJ1-5, with 7 middle bases fitting TRBD1. The CDR3 in this case is CASSWGQLESNQPQHF. The bases are TGTGCCAGCAGCTGGGGACAGCTCGAAAGCAATCAGCCCCAGCATTTT.